The 10 T cell receptor beta chains below come from one sample, sequenced in a study of vaccination and CD4 T cells after COVID-19. Their target antigens are unknown. Sequenced with the Oncomine TCR Beta short-read assay was DNA taken from cultured CD4+ T cells. TCRdb reprocessed the PCR reads via MiXCR and lists one record per CDR3 protein. This table holds roughly 17,000 distinct CDR3 sequences, around three fifths found once. Specified treatment: approximately 9-day PBMC culture with coronavirus spike peptide pools or control peptides (ViraFEST assay). Sequencing input: CD4+ T cells from blood, cultured in vitro. These receptors were obtained from a human donor who had recovered from COVID-19.

This clonotype has more than one count but fewer than ten. This sequence joins TRBV12-3 or TRBV12-4 and TRBJ1-2; D remains unclear. This CDR3 has 15 residues. Between the trimmed V and J ends, which lost 5 bases and 4 bases, there was a span of 17 bases. This chain's CDR3 is CASSPDHFGSYGYTF. The CDR3 region has the DNA TGTGCCAGCAGTCCTGATCATTTCGGGTCCTATGGCTACACCTTC.

CDR3 coding DNA: TGTGCCAGCAGCCAAGTGGAGACCCAGTACTTC. Translating it yields CASSQVETQYF. The V and J genes are TRBV3-1 and TRBJ2-5; D not certain. Germline-derived CDR1 and CDR2 are LGHDT and YNNKEL (reference sequence). Trimming left V 1 base short and J 5 bases short, with 2 bases between. The CDR3 contains 11 residues.

The chain combines TRBV20-1 with TRBJ2-5; the D gene could be TRBD1 or TRBD2 (5 bases each). V was pared by 3 bases and J by 1 base, with 12 bases between. The CDR3 sequence is 14 residues long. Germline V CDR1 and CDR2: DFQATT, SNEGSKA (reference sequence). The CDR3 spells CSASRGRSQETQYF. CDR3 nucleotide sequence: TGCAGTGCTAGCCGGGGCAGATCCCAAGAGACCCAGTACTTC.

The V call is TRBV2, the J call TRBJ2-7; no clear D gene. With 7 bases removed from V and 4 bases from J, the gap between germline ends came to 17 bases. This CDR3 is 14 amino acids long. The germline CDR1 and CDR2 sequences are SNHLY and FYNNEI. CDR3 protein: CASIHPRVRYEQYF. The CDR3 DNA is TGTGCCAGCATCCACCCGCGAGTGCGGTACGAGCAGTACTTC.

This chain uses TRBV27 with TRBJ1-6, with 9 bases aligning to TRBD1. J lost 2 bases, V lost 5 bases, and 7 bases had no gene match. CDR3 length: 17 residues. The germline V gene has CDR1 MNHEY and CDR2 SMNVEV (reference sequence). The CDR3 loop reads CASSRGTGWTYNSPLHF. CDR3 in DNA: TGTGCCAGCAGTCGTGGGACAGGGTGGACCTATAATTCACCCCTCCACTTT.

The rearrangement links TRBV19 to TRBJ2-7; TRBD2 might be the D (6 bases). This CDR3 has 15 amino acids. V was trimmed by 3 bases and J by 4 bases, leaving 16 bases between them. The V gene's germline CDR1 is LNHDA and CDR2 SQIVND (reference sequence). The CDR3, as DNA: TGTGCCAGTAGTATTACCGGGACTGGAAGATACGAGCAGTACTTC. It codes for CASSITGTGRYEQYF.

The V call is TRBV7-3, the J call TRBJ2-3; D remains ambiguous. CDR1 SGHTA and CDR2 FQGTGA come from the germline V gene. The CDR3 has 17 amino acids. With 0 bases removed from V and 1 base from J, the gap between germline ends came to 14 bases. The CDR3 region has the DNA TGTGCCAGCAGCTTAACCCTGGGAAAAGCAGGCACAGATACGCAGTATTTT. It specifies CASSLTLGKAGTDTQYF.

There are a few counts of this clonotype. The CDR3: CASSRWGLAGHDTQYF. Here the CDR3 DNA reads TGTGCCAGCAGCAGATGGGGACTAGCGGGACATGATACGCAGTATTTT. The chain joins TRBV7-9 to TRBJ2-3; 13 bases align to TRBD2. The trim removed 5 bases at V and 6 bases at J, leaving 8 bases unmatched. The germline gives CDR1 SEHNR, CDR2 FQNEAQ (reference sequence). This CDR3 contains 16 residues.

The chain has TRBV19 and TRBJ2-2; TRBD1 aligns across 7 bases. The CDR3 is made up of 14 amino acids. V was clipped by 5 bases and J by 4 bases; unmatched bases: 4. Germline V gene data show CDR1 as LNHDA and CDR2 as SQIVND (reference sequence). The CDR3 sequence: CASSGTVITGELFF. The DNA for the CDR3 is TGTGCCAGTAGTGGGACAGTCATCACCGGGGAGCTGTTTTTT.

This clonotype was recorded a few times. The J gene is TRBJ1-2, the V gene TRBV11-2; no firm D call. Trimming pared 4 bases from V and 4 bases from J, leaving 10 bases between. The CDR3 is 13 amino acids. The germline V gene has CDR1 SGHAT and CDR2 FQNNGV. CDR3 nucleotide sequence: TGTGCCAGCAGCTCCTTTAGGCTCTATGGCTACACCTTC. As protein: CASSSFRLYGYTF. The entire variable domain, with the rest obtained from reference TRBV11-2 and TRBJ1-2, is as follows: EAGVAQSPRYKIIEKRQSVAFWCNPISGHATLYWYQQILGQGPKLLIQFQNNGVVDDSQLPKDRFSAERLKGVDSTLKIQPAKLEDSAVYLCASSSFRLYGYTFGSGTRLTVV.